The next 11 T cell receptor beta chains were all read from a single sample in a study of T-cell reconstitution after alpha-beta-depleted transplantation in children. The TCRbeta library was prepared with unique molecular identifiers. TCRdb ran MiXCR on the PCR reads and lists one entry per CDR3 protein. The table includes hundreds of thousands of distinct CDR3 sequences, 13% detected once. The source material was PBMCs, mostly from graft donor cells, sampled 360 days after TCRalphabeta/CD19-depleted stem cell transplant. These TCRs come from a male patient aged 10 to 17 who had a stem cell transplant for acute myeloid leukemia, so the T cells may come from the graft donor.

This clonotype appeared once. One end of the junction fails to match germline, which may point to a read error. The chain joins TRBV20-1 to TRBJ2-7; 9 bases match TRBD1. The CDR3 consists of 16 residues. Germline CDR1 DFQATT, CDR2 SNEGSKA (reference sequence). CDR3 sequence: CCARASGTGTTYEQYF. The CDR3 DNA sequence: TGCTGTGCTAGAGCCTCCGGGACAGGGACTACCTACGAGCAGTACTTC.

This clonotype was counted between two and nine times. The chain employs TRBV28 and TRBJ2-7; D gene uncertain. In germline, CDR1 is MDHEN, CDR2 SYDVKM. V was cut by 5 bases and J by 1 base, with 9 bases left in between. The CDR3 contains 13 residues. The DNA for the CDR3 is TGTGCCAGCAGTCCCGAAATATCCTACGAGCAGTACTTC. This sequence encodes CASSPEISYEQYF.

This clonotype was seen more than once but under ten times. The chain recombines TRBV19 with TRBJ2-7; D may match TRBD1 or TRBD2 (5 bases each). This CDR3 contains 14 residues. CDR1 is LNHDA and CDR2 is SQIVND in the germline V gene (reference sequence). V lost 5 bases and J lost 3, with 14 bases in between. The chain's CDR3 is CASSPSGLGYEQYF. The CDR3 DNA follows: TGTGCCAGTAGTCCCTCGGGGCTGGGCTACGAGCAGTACTTC.

This clonotype has just a few counts. The chain is built from TRBV10-3 and TRBJ2-7; 10 bases are shared with TRBD1. CDR3 length equals 14 residues. Germline CDR1 and CDR2: ENHRY and SYGVKD. The ends lost 6 bases at V and 1 base at J; junction bases unmatched: 3. CDR3 nucleotides: TGTGCCATCAGCGGACAGGGGGGGTCCTACGAGCAGTACTTC. It translates to CAISGQGGSYEQYF.

With regard to this clonotype: This could be a read error, since a much larger clone is one nucleotide away. The chain couples TRBV20-1 to TRBJ2-1; tentatively, D is TRBD1 (5 bases). CDR3 length: 15 residues. Germline values: CDR1 DFQATT, CDR2 SNEGSKA (reference sequence). The V gene lost 5 bases and the J gene lost 5 bases, with 19 bases spanning the gap. CDR3 protein: CSAPALAGQNNEQFF. The CDR3 bases are TGCAGTGCTCCCGCTTTGGCCGGACAAAACAATGAGCAGTTCTTC.

The CDR3 here is CASSPLGEGIAKNIQYF. CDR3 nucleotides: TGTGCCAGCAGCCCCCTCGGCGAGGGTATAGCCAAAAACATTCAGTACTTC. The chain uses TRBV14 and TRBJ2-4; tentative D call: TRBD2 (5 bases). The CDR3 runs to 17 residues. V gave up 4 bases and J gave up 0 bases, with 16 bases separating them. Germline V CDR1 and CDR2: SGHDN, FVKESK.

This clonotype has more than one count but fewer than ten. The junction departs from the called germline gene at one end, perhaps through a read error. The chain is built from TRBV28 and TRBJ2-7, with D possibly matching TRBD1 (6 bases). The CDR3 has 11 residues. Germline assignment: CDR1 MDHEN and CDR2 SYDVKM. The chain's CDR3 is CASSPTGGQSF. Here the CDR3 DNA reads TGTGCCAGCAGTCCGACAGGCGGGCAGTCCTTC.

This clonotype has at least ten counts. CDR3 bases: TGCAGTGCTATGAGCGGGCGCTCCTACAATGAGCAGTTCTTC. It specifies CSAMSGRSYNEQFF. The gene calls are TRBV20-1 and TRBJ2-1, with D perhaps matching TRBD2 (6 bases). This CDR3 is 14 amino acids long. The germline V gene has CDR1 DFQATT and CDR2 SNEGSKA (reference sequence). Trimming stripped 4 bases from V and 0 bases from J, with 10 bases between.

The chain uses TRBV20-1 and TRBJ2-1; D is unclear. This CDR3 contains 16 residues. The ends were cut back, 3 bases at V and 0 bases at J, with 15 bases in the middle. In germline, CDR1 is DFQATT, CDR2 SNEGSKA (reference sequence). CDR3 region: CSASELPPSSYNEQFF. The CDR3 region has the DNA TGCAGTGCTAGCGAGCTTCCCCCAAGCTCCTACAATGAGCAGTTCTTC.

This chain links TRBV9 with TRBJ2-1; D possibly corresponds to TRBD2 (10 bases). Germline lookup yields CDR1 SGDLS and CDR2 YYNGEE. The CDR3 loop spans 21 amino acids. V was shortened by 0 bases and J by 8 bases, with 33 bases between the two germline ends. The CDR3 nucleotides are TGTGCCAGCAGCGTAGGTACAGCCGGACAGGGGCTAGCGGGGGTTTCGGATGAGCAGTTCTTC. It translates to CASSVGTAGQGLAGVSDEQFF.

V gene TRBV11-1 combines with J gene TRBJ2-4, with a weak D call TRBD2 (5 bases). Germline V CDR1 and CDR2: SGHAT, FQDESV (reference sequence). V gave up 3 bases and J gave up 6 bases, with 24 bases separating them. CDR3 length: 18 amino acids. The CDR3 DNA reads TGTGCCAGCAGCTTGAAGCAAGCGGAGTTTTTAGAGGGAAACATTCAGTACTTC. It translates to CASSLKQAEFLEGNIQYF.